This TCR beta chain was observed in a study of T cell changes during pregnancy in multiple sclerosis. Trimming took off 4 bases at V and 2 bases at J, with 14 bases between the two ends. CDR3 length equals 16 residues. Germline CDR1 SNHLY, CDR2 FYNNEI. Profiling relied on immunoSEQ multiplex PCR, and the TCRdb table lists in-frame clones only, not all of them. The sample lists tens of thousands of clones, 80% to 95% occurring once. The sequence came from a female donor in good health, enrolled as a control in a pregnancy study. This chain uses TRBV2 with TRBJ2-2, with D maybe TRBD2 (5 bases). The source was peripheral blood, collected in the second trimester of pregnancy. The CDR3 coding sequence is TGTGCCAGCAGTGCGAGAGGGCAGGCCAACACCGGGGAGCTGTTTTTT. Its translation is CASSARGQANTGELFF.